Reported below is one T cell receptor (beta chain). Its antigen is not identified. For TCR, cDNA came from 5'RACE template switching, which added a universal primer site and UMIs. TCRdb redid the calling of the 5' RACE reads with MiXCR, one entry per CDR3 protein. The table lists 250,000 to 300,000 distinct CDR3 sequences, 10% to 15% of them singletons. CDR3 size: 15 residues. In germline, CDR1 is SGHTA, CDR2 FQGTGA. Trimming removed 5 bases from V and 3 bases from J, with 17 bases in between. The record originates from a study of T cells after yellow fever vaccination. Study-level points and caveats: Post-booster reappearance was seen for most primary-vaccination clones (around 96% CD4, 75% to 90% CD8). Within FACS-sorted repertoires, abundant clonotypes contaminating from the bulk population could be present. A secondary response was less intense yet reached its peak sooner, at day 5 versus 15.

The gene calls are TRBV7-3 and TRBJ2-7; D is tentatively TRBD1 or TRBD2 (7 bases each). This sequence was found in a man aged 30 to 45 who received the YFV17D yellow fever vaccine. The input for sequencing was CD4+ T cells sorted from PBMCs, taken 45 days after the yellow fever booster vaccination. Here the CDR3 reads CASSPQGGLGYEQYF. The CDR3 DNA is TGTGCCAGCAGCCCCCAGGGGGGGTTAGGCTACGAGCAGTACTTC.